Listed below are T cell receptor beta chains from one sample, sequenced in a study of T-cell reconstitution after alpha-beta-depleted transplantation in children. Each CDR3 protein gets one entry after TCRdb re-called the PCR reads with MiXCR. This sample yields around 600,000 distinct CDR3 sequences, of which about 10% are seen a single time; about 4% belongs to the top ten. The input for sequencing was PBMCs from the stem cell graft donor, taken from the stem cell graft. The receptors shown here come from a human donor who donated a stem cell graft to a child with acute myeloid leukemia. CDR3s leave out the opening cysteine and the closing phenylalanine or tryptophan.

TRBV9	TRBJ2-7	ASSVEGYAYEQY
TRBV6-2/TRBV6-3	TRBJ2-2	ASARTGELF
TRBV5-1	TRBJ2-7	ASSPDPGYEQY
TRBV6-2/TRBV6-3	TRBJ2-7	ASRLKNSRKERTSGRANEQY
TRBV5-1	TRBJ2-7	ASSYSPAPYEQY
TRBV9	TRBJ2-7	ASSEGLAEEGEQY
TRBV7-6	TRBJ2-5	ASSGFLRETQY
TRBV4-3	TRBJ2-7	ASSQTDPGEQY
TRBV12-3/TRBV12-4	TRBJ2-1	ASSTTGSSYNEQF
TRBV5-1	TRBJ1-2	ASSLAPNQGAYGYT
TRBV20-1	TRBJ2-3	SARGRVGGLAGTDTQY
TRBV20-1	TRBJ2-7	SATRQGRNEQY
TRBV7-2	TRBJ2-7	ASSNRGGVEQY
TRBV6-2/TRBV6-3	TRBJ2-1	ASRGGQYNEQF
TRBV12-5	TRBJ2-7	ASGPTGQGAHEQY
TRBV29-1	TRBJ1-1	SAQRDDRADEAF
TRBV15	TRBJ1-2	ATSSTGGYGYT
TRBV7-9	TRBJ2-1	ASIRNRGSDEQF
TRBV20-1	TRBJ2-7	STTTDYEQY
TRBV7-9	TRBJ2-1	ASSLAGWYNEQF
TRBV29-1	TRBJ1-4	SGRTVNEKLF
TRBV7-2	TRBJ2-2	ASSPPRGTTGELF
TRBV7-9	TRBJ1-1	ASSFDRSSTEAF
TRBV20-1	TRBJ2-7	SAQGLLGEQY
TRBV7-3	TRBJ2-3	ASSDQVMTDTQY
TRBV6-2/TRBV6-3	TRBJ2-2	ASSYFGSGTNTGELF
TRBV6-5	TRBJ2-7	ASTDRNEQY
TRBV7-9	TRBJ2-7	ASSHSGAQSYEQY
TRBV14	TRBJ2-1	ASSQRGGADNEQF
TRBV12-3/TRBV12-4	TRBJ2-1	ASSSGGEQF
TRBV25-1	TRBJ1-5	ARSWTGQNQPQH
TRBV29-1	TRBJ1-2	SVPTWTGGGYT
TRBV18	TRBJ2-1	ASSPSGLVGNEQF
TRBV5-1	TRBJ2-7	ATPDRPYEQY
TRBV6-1	TRBJ1-3	ASSPGRAPGNTIY
TRBV12-3/TRBV12-4	TRBJ1-2	ASSPVLGVGYT
TRBV5-1	TRBJ2-3	ASSLAASGSTDTQY
TRBV4-1	TRBJ2-5	ASSQGSGRSEETQY
TRBV4-3	TRBJ2-4	ASSQSMEWGNIQY
TRBV7-9	TRBJ1-2	ASSLTGQSYGYT
TRBV2	TRBJ1-4	ASSRDSNNEKLF
TRBV6-1	TRBJ2-2	ASRGLHNTGELF
TRBV20-1	TRBJ2-3	SARVGRDTTDTQY
TRBV20-1	TRBJ2-4	SARDRQGGNIQY
TRBV6-5	TRBJ2-7	ASSHLSGSSYEQY
TRBV20-1	TRBJ2-1	SARDRTGLDEQF
TRBV6-4	TRBJ2-4	ASSPGLAGVLAKNIQY
TRBV3-1	TRBJ2-5	ASSLRSGREVETQY